This T cell receptor beta chain appears in the sequencing data of a study of T cells in Graves' hyperthyroidism and ophthalmopathy. About the study: Peripheral blood was taken when the disease was first diagnosed, before any treatment began. Broader study findings: Model-based prediction identified ophthalmopathy a median about 6 months prior to its onset. Blood also showed most of the thyroid clonotypes that were expanded above 0.001.

As to this clonotype: Antigen specificity is unknown.

Based on clinical symptoms, serum thyroxine and TRAb, thyroid ultrasound and orbital computed tomography, diagnoses were reached. Amplified TCR beta CDR3 regions came from RNA transcripts. During a first-round RT-PCR of the TCR CDR3, the HTBI primer set was used. TCRdb used MiXCR to reprocess the multiplex PCR reads, holding one entry per CDR3 protein. Of roughly 650,000 distinct CDR3 sequences listed, approximately 15% are singletons. Germline assignment: CDR1 DFQATT and CDR2 SNEGSKA (reference sequence). V gave up 6 bases and J gave up 2 bases, with 19 bases separating them. The CDR3 is made up of 15 amino acids.

The sample taken for sequencing was blood. This TCR came from a woman in her forties with Graves' ophthalmopathy. V is TRBV20-1 and J is TRBJ2-5; no clear D. The CDR3 protein is CSAEPRKWEQETQYF. The CDR3 DNA follows: TGCAGTGCCGAACCCCGGAAATGGGAACAAGAGACCCAGTACTTC.